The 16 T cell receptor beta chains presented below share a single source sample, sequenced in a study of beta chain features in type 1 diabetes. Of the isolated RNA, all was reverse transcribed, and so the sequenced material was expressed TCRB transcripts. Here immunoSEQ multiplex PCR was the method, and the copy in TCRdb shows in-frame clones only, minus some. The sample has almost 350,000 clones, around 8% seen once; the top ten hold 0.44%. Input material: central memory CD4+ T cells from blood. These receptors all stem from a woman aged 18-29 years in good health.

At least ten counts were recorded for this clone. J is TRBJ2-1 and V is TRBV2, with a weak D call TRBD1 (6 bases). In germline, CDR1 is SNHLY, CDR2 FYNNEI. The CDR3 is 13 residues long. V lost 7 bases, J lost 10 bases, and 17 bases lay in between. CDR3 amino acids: CASIRDNFIEQFF. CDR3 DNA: TGTGCCAGCATCCGGGACAATTTTATAGAGCAGTTCTTC. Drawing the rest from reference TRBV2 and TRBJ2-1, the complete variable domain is EPEVTQTPSHQVTQMGQEVILRCVPISNHLYFYWYRQILGQKVEFLVSFYNNEISEKSEIFDDQFSVERPDGSNFTLKIRSTKLEDSAMYFCASIRDNFIEQFFGPGTRLTVL.

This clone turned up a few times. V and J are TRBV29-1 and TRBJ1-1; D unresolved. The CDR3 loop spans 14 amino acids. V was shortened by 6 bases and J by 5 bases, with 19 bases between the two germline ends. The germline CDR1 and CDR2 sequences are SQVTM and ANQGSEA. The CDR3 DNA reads TGCAGCGTCTTAACGAACAGTTGGAATACTGAAGCTTTCTTT. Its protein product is CSVLTNSWNTEAFF.

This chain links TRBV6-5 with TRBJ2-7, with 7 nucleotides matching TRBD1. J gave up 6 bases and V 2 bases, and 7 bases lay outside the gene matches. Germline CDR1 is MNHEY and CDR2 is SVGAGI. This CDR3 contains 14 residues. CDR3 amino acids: CASSYPGKGAEQYF. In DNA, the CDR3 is TGTGCCAGCAGTTACCCGGGGAAGGGGGCCGAGCAGTACTTC.

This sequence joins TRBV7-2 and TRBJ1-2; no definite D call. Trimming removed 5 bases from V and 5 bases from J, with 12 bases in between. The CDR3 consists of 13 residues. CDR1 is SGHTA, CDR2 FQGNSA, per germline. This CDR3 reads CASSVDGLYGYTF. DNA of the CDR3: TGTGCCAGCAGCGTGGACGGTTTGTATGGCTACACCTTC. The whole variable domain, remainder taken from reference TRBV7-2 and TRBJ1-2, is GAGVSQSPSNKVTEKGKDVELRCDPISGHTALYWYRQSLGQGLEFLIYFQGNSAPDKSGLPSDRFSAERTGGSVSTLTIQRTQQEDSAVYLCASSVDGLYGYTFGSGTRLTVV.

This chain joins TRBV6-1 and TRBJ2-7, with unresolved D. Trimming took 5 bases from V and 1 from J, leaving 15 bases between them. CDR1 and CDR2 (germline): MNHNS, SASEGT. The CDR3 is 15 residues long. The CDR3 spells CASSSDGFFSYEQYF. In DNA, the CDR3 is TGTGCCAGCAGTTCCGACGGATTTTTTTCCTACGAGCAGTACTTC.

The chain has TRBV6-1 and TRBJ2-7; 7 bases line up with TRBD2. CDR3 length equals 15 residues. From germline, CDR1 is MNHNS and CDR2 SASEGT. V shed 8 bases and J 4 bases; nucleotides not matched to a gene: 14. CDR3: CASLKSPGGTYEQYF. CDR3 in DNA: TGTGCCAGCCTGAAGTCTCCGGGAGGTACTTACGAGCAGTACTTC.

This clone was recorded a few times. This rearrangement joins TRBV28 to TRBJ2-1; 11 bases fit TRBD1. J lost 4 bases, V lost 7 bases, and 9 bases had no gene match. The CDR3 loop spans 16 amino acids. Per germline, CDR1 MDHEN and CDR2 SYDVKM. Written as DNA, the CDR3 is TGTGCCAGCACCCCGCTCGGACAGGGGGCTTACAATGAGCAGTTCTTC. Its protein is CASTPLGQGAYNEQFF.

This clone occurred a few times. The CDR3 spells CASRLWGAADGYTF. For the CDR3, the DNA is TGTGCCAGCAGACTTTGGGGGGCTGCGGATGGCTACACCTTC. This chain uses TRBV27 with TRBJ1-2, with D maybe TRBD1 (6 bases). The V end was cut by 6 bases, the J end by 6 bases, with 17 bases between. The length of the CDR3 is 14 residues. Germline assignment: CDR1 MNHEY and CDR2 SMNVEV (reference sequence).

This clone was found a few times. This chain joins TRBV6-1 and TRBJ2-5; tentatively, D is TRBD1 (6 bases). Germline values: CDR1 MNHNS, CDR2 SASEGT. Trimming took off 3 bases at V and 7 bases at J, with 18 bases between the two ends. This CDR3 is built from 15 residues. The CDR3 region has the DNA TGTGCCAGCAGTGATATGGGGGCTGTAATGGGGACCCAGTACTTC. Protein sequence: CASSDMGAVMGTQYF.

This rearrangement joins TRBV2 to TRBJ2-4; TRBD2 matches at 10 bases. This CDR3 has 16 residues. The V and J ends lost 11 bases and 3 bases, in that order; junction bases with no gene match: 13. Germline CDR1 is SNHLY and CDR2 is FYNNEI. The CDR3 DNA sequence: TGTGCCGGCTCCCTAGCGGGAGTTTCTGGCAAAAACATTCAGTACTTC. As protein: CAGSLAGVSGKNIQYF.

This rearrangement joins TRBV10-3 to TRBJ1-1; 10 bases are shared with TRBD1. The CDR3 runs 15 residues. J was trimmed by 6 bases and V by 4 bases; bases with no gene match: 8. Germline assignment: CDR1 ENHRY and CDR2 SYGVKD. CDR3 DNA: TGTGCCATCAGTGGGAGACAGGGGGCGGGGGCTGAAGCTTTCTTT. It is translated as CAISGRQGAGAEAFF.

CDR3 sequence (DNA): TGTGCCAGCAGCTTACCGTCTTTGGGGAGAACCTACTCTGGAAACACCATATATTTT. This sequence encodes CASSLPSLGRTYSGNTIYF. V and J are TRBV11-3 and TRBJ1-3; D is unclear. CDR3 length equals 19 residues. V was shortened by 2 bases and J by 0 bases, with 20 bases between the two germline ends. Germline CDR1 reads SGHNT; CDR2 reads YENEEA.

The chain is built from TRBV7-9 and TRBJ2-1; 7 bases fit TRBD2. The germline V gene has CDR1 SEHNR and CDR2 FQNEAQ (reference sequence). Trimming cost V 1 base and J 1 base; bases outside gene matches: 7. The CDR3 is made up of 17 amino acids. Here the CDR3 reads CASSLDWAGESYNEQFF. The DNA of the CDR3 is TGTGCCAGCAGCTTAGATTGGGCGGGAGAGTCCTACAATGAGCAGTTCTTC.

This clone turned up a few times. CDR3 region: CASSLTGTPYNEQFF. CDR3 DNA sequence: TGTGCCAGCAGTCTGACAGGGACGCCCTACAATGAGCAGTTCTTC. V and J are TRBV28 and TRBJ2-1; 7 positions match TRBD1. Germline loops: CDR1 MDHEN, CDR2 SYDVKM. This CDR3 comprises 15 residues. The V gene end was trimmed by 5 bases and the J gene end by 2 bases; junction bases not matched to a gene: 6.

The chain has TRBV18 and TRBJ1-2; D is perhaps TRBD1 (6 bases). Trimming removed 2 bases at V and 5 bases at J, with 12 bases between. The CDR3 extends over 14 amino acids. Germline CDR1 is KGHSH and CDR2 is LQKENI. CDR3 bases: TGTGCCAGCTCACCAGCAGGGACACAGTATGGCTACACCTTC. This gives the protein CASSPAGTQYGYTF.

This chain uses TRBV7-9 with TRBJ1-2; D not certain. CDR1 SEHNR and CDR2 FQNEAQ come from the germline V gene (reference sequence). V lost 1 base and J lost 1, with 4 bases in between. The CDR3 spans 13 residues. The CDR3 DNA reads TGTGCCAGCAGCTTAGAGGTTAACTATGGCTACACCTTC. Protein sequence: CASSLEVNYGYTF.